A single sample is the source of the 20 T cell receptor beta chains below, sequenced in a study of blood T cell repertoires in COVID-19. Measured with immunoSEQ multiplex PCR; TCRdb has only the in-frame clones, and not every one. The sample lists some 140,000 clones; roughly 84% were seen once. The source material was peripheral blood. These receptors came from a woman aged 55-70 years with COVID-19, enrolled during active disease.

Turning to this clone: Other nucleotide sequences from this sample produce the same CDR3. This sequence joins TRBV18 and TRBJ1-5; D may be TRBD1 (5 bases). Trimming took off 3 bases at V and 4 bases at J, with 7 bases between the two ends. In germline, CDR1 is KGHSH, CDR2 LQKENI. The CDR3 extends over 13 amino acids. DNA of the CDR3: TGTGCCAGCTCACCGGGGGGGAATCAGCCCCAGCATTTT. It yields the protein CASSPGGNQPQHF. Combining the CDR3 with reference TRBV18 and TRBJ1-5 gives the whole variable domain NAGVMQNPRHLVRRRGQEARLRCSPMKGHSHVYWYRQLPEEGLKFMVYLQKENIIDESGMPKERFSAEFPKEGPSILRIQQVVRGDSAAYFCASSPGGNQPQHFGDGTRLSIL.

J is TRBJ1-6 and V is TRBV6-2 or TRBV6-3; 7 bases are shared with TRBD1. The CDR3 consists of 15 residues. V was pared by 4 bases and J by 7 bases, with 7 bases of the junction left unmatched. From germline, CDR1 is MNHEY and CDR2 SVGEGT. CDR3 nucleotide sequence: TGTGCCAGCAGTTCAGCCGGGACAGCGAATTCACCCCTCCACTTT. This sequence encodes CASSSAGTANSPLHF.

The V and J genes are TRBV18 and TRBJ2-5, with D possibly being TRBD1 (7 bases). Deletions cut 3 bases from V and 4 bases from J, with 24 bases between. The CDR3 totals 18 residues. CDR1 and CDR2 (germline): KGHSH, LQKENI. In DNA, the CDR3 is TGTGCCAGCTCACCTTTGGCCAGGGGGGCCTCCCCCAGAGAGACCCAGTACTTC. Protein product: CASSPLARGASPRETQYF.

The chain carries TRBV14 and TRBJ1-4; no clear D gene. Germline V CDR1 and CDR2: SGHDN, FVKESK. The CDR3 is made up of 15 amino acids. With 4 bases removed from V and 8 bases from J, the gap between germline ends came to 17 bases. The chain's CDR3 is CASSRDIQHGEKLFF. The CDR3 DNA is TGTGCCAGCAGCCGCGACATACAACATGGGGAAAAACTGTTTTTT. The whole variable domain, filled in from reference TRBV14 and TRBJ1-4, reads EAGVTQFPSHSVIEKGQTVTLRCDPISGHDNLYWYRRVMGKEIKFLLHFVKESKQDESGMPNNRFLAERTGGTYSTLKVQPAELEDSGVYFCASSRDIQHGEKLFFGSGTQLSVL.

The chain carries TRBV4-1 and TRBJ1-2; 7 bases are a match to TRBD1. This CDR3 is 12 amino acids long. CDR1 and CDR2 from the germline V gene are MGHRA and YSYEKL. V lost 3 bases, J lost 9 bases, and 4 bases stayed unmatched. CDR3 nucleotides: TGCGCCAGCAGCCAGTTACAGGGGCGCTACACCTTC. Translation: CASSQLQGRYTF.

V gene TRBV19 combines with J gene TRBJ1-1; D perhaps matches TRBD1 (5 bases). Germline V gene lookup returns CDR1 LNHDA and CDR2 SQIVND (reference sequence). CDR3 length: 13 residues. V was pared by 3 bases and J by 5 bases, with 10 bases between. Here the CDR3 reads CASSIKKGTEAFF. CDR3 nucleotides: TGTGCCAGTAGTATTAAGAAGGGGACTGAAGCTTTCTTT.

This clone was counted a single time. The sample contains more than one DNA sequence encoding this CDR3. The chain uses TRBV19 and TRBJ1-5, with TRBD1 as a possible D gene (5 bases). The CDR3 is 13 amino acids. CDR1 and CDR2 (germline): LNHDA, SQIVND (reference sequence). The germline V and J ends were trimmed by 5 bases and 4 bases, with 9 bases remaining between them. The CDR3 reads CASSPRENQPQHF. The CDR3 coding sequence is TGTGCCAGTAGTCCCAGGGAAAATCAGCCCCAGCATTTT.

The chain couples TRBV5-1 to TRBJ1-4; D gene uncertain. Germline CDR1 and CDR2: SGHRS and YFSETQ. Trimming took off 0 bases at V and 1 base at J, with 4 bases between the two ends. This CDR3 region has 14 residues. CDR3 protein: CASSLALTNEKLFF. In DNA form, the CDR3 reads TGCGCCAGCAGCTTGGCCCTAACTAATGAAAAACTGTTTTTT.

The rearrangement joins TRBV6-4 to TRBJ2-1, with 7 bases fitting TRBD2. V was clipped by 2 bases and J by 0 bases; unmatched bases: 1. The CDR3 contains 15 residues. CDR1 is MRHNA, CDR2 SNTAGT, per germline. For the CDR3, the DNA is TGTGCCAGCAGTGACGGGGGGGGCTCCTACAATGAGCAGTTCTTC. Protein product: CASSDGGGSYNEQFF.

J is TRBJ1-1 and V is TRBV10-1; D uncertain. This CDR3 spans 14 amino acids. V lost 0 bases to trimming and J lost 1 base, with 6 bases between them. The V gene's germline CDR1 is WNHNN and CDR2 SYGVQD (reference sequence). The CDR3 here is CASSESRGNTEAFF. The CDR3 DNA reads TGCGCCAGCAGTGAGTCCCGAGGGAACACTGAAGCTTTCTTT.

V is TRBV6-5 and J is TRBJ1-3, with D tentatively TRBD1 (6 bases). The CDR3 totals 13 residues. Per the germline V gene, CDR1 is MNHEY and CDR2 is SVGAGI. V lost 10 bases and J 5 bases, leaving 15 bases between the germline ends. The CDR3 DNA reads TGTGCCAACTCCGCGGGGGGCCGAAACACCATATATTTT. It is translated as CANSAGGRNTIYF.

The chain uses TRBV9 and TRBJ2-1; 7 positions match TRBD1. Per the germline V gene, CDR1 is SGDLS and CDR2 is YYNGEE. The CDR3 runs to 15 residues. The V gene end was trimmed by 2 bases and the J gene end by 7 bases; junction bases not matched to a gene: 9. The CDR3 region is CASSVSTGFGNEQFF. The CDR3 DNA reads as TGTGCCAGCAGCGTTTCGACAGGGTTTGGTAATGAGCAGTTCTTC.

The genes are TRBV6-1 and TRBJ1-2; D is unclear. The germline V gene encodes CDR1 MNHNS and CDR2 SASEGT. The V end was cut by 2 bases, the J end by 6 bases, with 10 bases between. This CDR3 has 13 amino acids. The DNA for the CDR3 is TGTGCCAGCAGTGAATCCCCAGCGAATGGCTACACCTTC. This sequence encodes CASSESPANGYTF.

This sequence joins TRBV19 and TRBJ1-2, with 8 positions matching TRBD1. This CDR3 is built from 15 residues. CDR1 and CDR2 (germline): LNHDA, SQIVND (reference sequence). Trimming cost V 5 bases and J 5 bases; bases outside gene matches: 10. The CDR3 protein is CASSGRGQGLYGYTF. The CDR3, as DNA: TGTGCCAGTAGTGGTCGAGGACAGGGCCTTTATGGCTACACCTTC.

The chain uses TRBV27 and TRBJ2-1; 11 nucleotides agree with TRBD2. The CDR3 runs 16 residues. The V segment lost 4 bases and the J segment 2 bases; nucleotides outside the gene matches: 4. Germline CDR1 reads MNHEY; CDR2 reads SMNVEV (reference sequence). As DNA, the CDR3 is TGTGCCAGCAGTTGGGGACTAGCGGACACCTACAATGAGCAGTTCTTC. It encodes CASSWGLADTYNEQFF.

This clone was seen a few times. V is TRBV28 and J is TRBJ2-1, with 8 bases lining up with TRBD2. The CDR3 consists of 14 residues. Germline CDR1 is MDHEN and CDR2 is SYDVKM. The ends lost 3 bases at V and 10 bases at J; junction bases unmatched: 8. CDR3 region: CASSLGLVNKEQFF. The CDR3 DNA is TGTGCCAGCAGTTTGGGACTAGTTAATAAGGAGCAGTTCTTC. Using reference TRBV28 and TRBJ2-1 for the parts outside the CDR3, the full variable domain is DVKVTQSSRYLVKRTGEKVFLECVQDMDHENMFWYRQDPGLGLRLIYFSYDVKMKEKGDIPEGYSVSREKKERFSLILESASTNQTSMYLCASSLGLVNKEQFFGPGTRLTVL.

The V call is TRBV7-9, the J call TRBJ1-2, with 8 bases that match TRBD1. The CDR3 runs 15 residues. Germline V CDR1 and CDR2: SEHNR, FQNEAQ (reference sequence). Trimming cost V 4 bases and J 4 bases; bases outside gene matches: 8. The CDR3 DNA is TGTGCCAGCAGCTCAACCCCGGGACAGGTCTATGGCTACACCTTC. Its protein product is CASSSTPGQVYGYTF.

This rearrangement joins TRBV2 to TRBJ1-1, with 7 bases matching TRBD1. Germline CDR1 and CDR2: SNHLY and FYNNEI. This CDR3 is 14 amino acids long. V lost 7 bases, J lost 4 bases, and 9 bases stayed unmatched. The DNA for the CDR3 is TGTGCCAGCACGGTTGAGGGGGCGAGCACTGAAGCTTTCTTT. Protein product: CASTVEGASTEAFF.

The chain recombines TRBV5-5 with TRBJ1-2; D not resolved. The CDR3 contains 13 residues. Germline-derived CDR1 and CDR2 are SGHKS and YYEKEE (reference sequence). Deletions cut 1 base from V and 7 bases from J, with 11 bases between. CDR3 DNA sequence: TGTGCCAGCAGCTTGATGGGAGAGGGTGGCTACACCTTC. It encodes CASSLMGEGGYTF.

This chain links TRBV30 with TRBJ1-6; D is perhaps TRBD1 (5 bases). This CDR3 contains 13 residues. Germline V gene lookup returns CDR1 GTSNPN and CDR2 SVGIG (reference sequence). Trimming left V 4 bases short and J 9 bases short, with 13 bases between. Written as DNA, the CDR3 is TGTGCCTGGACCCGAGGGGAGGGTTCACCCCTCCACTTT. This codes for CAWTRGEGSPLHF.